Listed here are 20 T cell receptor beta chains from one sample, sequenced in a study of CD8+ T cells in alopecia areata. Following extraction, RNA underwent reverse transcription to cDNA, which served as the sequencing template. Assay: immunoSEQ multiplex PCR; the TCRdb copy retains only in-frame clones and omits some. Seen here are 150,000 or so clones, over 80% observed once, and the top ten hold about 15%. The sequenced sample was CD8+ T cells sorted from blood, obtained at week 0. The receptors come from a human donor with alopecia areata.

The chain is built from TRBV10-2 and TRBJ2-2; D is ambiguous. Germline V gives CDR1 WSHSY, CDR2 SAAADI. The CDR3 length is 16 residues. Trimming left V 4 bases short and J 1 base short, with 13 bases between. The CDR3 nucleotides read TGCGCCAGCAGTGTGATAGCCCTCAGGAACACCGGGGAGCTGTTTTTT. Protein: CASSVIALRNTGELFF.

The chain carries TRBV6-6 and TRBJ1-1; TRBD1 might be the D (6 bases). The V end lost 0 bases, the J end lost 5 bases, and 10 bases lay between the germline ends. This CDR3 spans 14 amino acids. Germline loops: CDR1 MNHNY, CDR2 SVGAGI (reference sequence). The CDR3 reads CASSYSYRVTEAFF. The CDR3 nucleotides are TGTGCCAGCAGTTACTCGTACAGGGTGACTGAAGCTTTCTTT.

The rearrangement joins TRBV27 to TRBJ1-1, with a possible D match to TRBD1 (5 bases). The CDR3 length is 13 residues. Trimming removed 2 bases from V and 4 bases from J, with 8 bases in between. The V gene's germline CDR1 is MNHEY and CDR2 SMNVEV (reference sequence). The CDR3: CASSLGRGTEAFF. The CDR3 DNA follows: TGTGCCAGCAGTTTAGGGAGGGGCACTGAAGCTTTCTTT.

The rearrangement links TRBV30 to TRBJ2-5; a possible D gene is TRBD1 (5 bases). Trimming removed 0 bases at V and 3 bases at J, with 5 bases between. CDR1 GTSNPN and CDR2 SVGIG come from the germline V gene (reference sequence). There are 12 residues in the CDR3. The CDR3: CAWSVQEETQYF. The CDR3 nucleotides read TGTGCCTGGAGTGTACAGGAAGAGACCCAGTACTTC.

The V gene is TRBV5-1, the J gene TRBJ2-3; tentative D call: TRBD1 (5 bases). The CDR3 is 15 amino acids. From germline, CDR1 is SGHRS and CDR2 YFSETQ. Between the trimmed V and J ends, which lost 0 bases and 3 bases, there was a span of 11 bases. The CDR3: CASSLVQGLTDTQYF. As DNA, the CDR3 is TGCGCCAGCAGCTTGGTGCAGGGATTGACAGATACGCAGTATTTT. The full variable domain, its missing parts supplied by reference TRBV5-1 and TRBJ2-3, is KAGVTQTPRYLIKTRGQQVTLSCSPISGHRSVSWYQQTPGQGLQFLFEYFSETQRNKGNFPGRFSGRQFSNSRSEMNVSTLELGDSALYLCASSLVQGLTDTQYFGPGTRLTVL.

The rearrangement joins TRBV7-9 to TRBJ2-7; 8 bases map to TRBD2. V lost 3 bases to trimming and J lost 0 bases; unmatched junction nucleotides: 10. The CDR3 runs to 17 residues. CDR1 SEHNR and CDR2 FQNEAQ come from the germline V gene (reference sequence). The CDR3 protein is CASSLERGSPFSYEQYF. CDR3 DNA: TGTGCCAGCAGCTTGGAGCGGGGGTCACCCTTCTCCTACGAGCAGTACTTC.

In its sample, this clone was seen once. This chain links TRBV5-1 with TRBJ1-2; 12 nucleotides match TRBD1. Germline assignment: CDR1 SGHRS and CDR2 YFSETQ. The CDR3 runs 14 residues. With V trimmed by 4 bases and J by 8 bases, 6 bases remained unmatched. The CDR3 loop is CASSPGQGAGGYTF. CDR3 sequence (DNA): TGCGCCAGCAGCCCGGGACAGGGGGCCGGGGGCTACACCTTC.

The chain combines TRBV20-1 with TRBJ1-2; 7 nucleotides line up with TRBD1. Unmatched junction bases numbered 6, after V lost 3 bases and J lost 14 bases. Germline loops: CDR1 DFQATT, CDR2 SNEGSKA (reference sequence). CDR3 size: 10 residues. For the CDR3, the DNA is TGCAGTGCTAGGGAGACAGGGACGACCTTC. It yields the protein CSARETGTTF.

This clone was seen more than once but under ten times. This chain joins TRBV7-9 and TRBJ1-2; D not resolved. Germline V gene data show CDR1 as SEHNR and CDR2 as FQNEAQ (reference sequence). CDR3 length: 14 residues. V was cut by 5 bases and J by 2 bases, with 12 bases left in between. For the CDR3, the DNA is TGTGCCAGCAGCCAAAAAGGCCCAAACTATGGCTACACCTTC. Protein: CASSQKGPNYGYTF.

The chain employs TRBV5-1 and TRBJ2-1, with D perhaps TRBD1 (6 bases). Germline lookup yields CDR1 SGHRS and CDR2 YFSETQ. Trimming left V 3 bases short and J 6 bases short, with 13 bases between. This CDR3 is built from 14 residues. CDR3 in amino acids: CASSSWTDTNEQFF. The CDR3 DNA reads TGCGCCAGCAGCTCCTGGACAGACACCAATGAGCAGTTCTTC.

Turning to this clone: This sample includes further DNA sequences coding for the same CDR3. The J gene is TRBJ2-3, the V gene TRBV5-1, with 7 nucleotides matching TRBD1. The length of the CDR3 is 14 residues. The junction had 2 bases not matched to a gene; V was cut back by 0 bases and J by 4 bases. CDR1 and CDR2 from the germline V gene are SGHRS and YFSETQ. CDR3 residues: CASSLGQGADTQYF. CDR3 bases: TGCGCCAGCAGCTTGGGACAGGGAGCAGATACGCAGTATTTT.

The chain recombines TRBV11-2 with TRBJ2-5; no definite D call. Germline V lookup: CDR1 SGHAT, CDR2 FQNNGV. The CDR3 totals 13 residues. Deletions cut 5 bases from V and 1 base from J, with 8 bases between. In nucleotides, the CDR3 is TGTGCCAGCAGCCCGACCGTCCAAGAGACCCAGTACTTC. This gives the protein CASSPTVQETQYF.

The rearrangement joins TRBV7-6 to TRBJ2-7; weak D call: TRBD2 (5 bases). CDR1 SGHVS and CDR2 FNYEAQ come from the germline V gene. The CDR3 has 16 amino acids. Trimming cost V 1 base and J 0 bases, with 13 bases left between them. CDR3 DNA: TGTGCCAGCAGCTTAGGCGGGCCGACGGGCTCCTACGAGCAGTACTTC. Its translation: CASSLGGPTGSYEQYF.

This clone is termed large (0.1 to 1%). The chain employs TRBV14 and TRBJ2-2, with D perhaps matching TRBD1 (6 bases). Deletions cut 4 bases from V and 4 bases from J, with 10 bases between. Germline-derived CDR1 and CDR2 are SGHDN and FVKESK. CDR3 size: 14 residues. In DNA, the CDR3 is TGTGCCAGCAGCCCCACAGGGTTCACCGGGGAGCTGTTTTTT. Its protein product is CASSPTGFTGELFF.

The chain carries TRBV19 and TRBJ2-1; D possibly corresponds to TRBD1 (6 bases). The CDR3 spans 14 residues. V lost 3 bases, J lost 4 bases, and 10 bases lay in between. Per germline, CDR1 LNHDA and CDR2 SQIVND (reference sequence). CDR3 nucleotide sequence: TGTGCCAGTAGTATTTTCACAGGGTACAATGAGCAGTTCTTC. Its translation: CASSIFTGYNEQFF.

This clone came up a few times. This chain's CDR3 is CSVERQNSYEQYF. CDR3 sequence (DNA): TGCAGCGTTGAACGACAGAACTCCTACGAGCAGTACTTC. The genes are TRBV29-1 and TRBJ2-7; tentative D call: TRBD1 (5 bases). Deletions cut 2 bases from V and 0 bases from J, with 8 bases between. Germline CDR1 SQVTM, CDR2 ANQGSEA. The CDR3 is 13 residues long.

The chain combines TRBV7-4 with TRBJ2-3; either TRBD1 or TRBD2 may supply D (6 bases each). V lost 7 bases and J 2 bases, leaving 25 bases between the germline ends. This CDR3 has 18 residues. CDR1 is SGHVT, CDR2 SQSDAQ, per germline. CDR3 in amino acids: CASILVGGPRQHTDTQYF. Here the CDR3 DNA reads TGTGCCAGCATCCTAGTCGGGGGCCCCCGTCAACACACAGATACGCAGTATTTT.

This clone was detected a few times. This sample also contains other DNA sequences that code for the same CDR3. The chain combines TRBV7-9 with TRBJ2-3, with 7 bases aligning to TRBD2. Unmatched junction bases numbered 3, after V lost 6 bases and J lost 6 bases. This CDR3 region has 12 residues. Germline CDR1 is SEHNR and CDR2 is FQNEAQ (reference sequence). The CDR3 loop is CASRAGVDTQYF. The CDR3 bases are TGTGCCAGCAGGGCGGGGGTGGATACGCAGTATTTT. Full variable domain (remainder filled in from reference TRBV7-9 and TRBJ2-3): DTGVSQNPRHKITKRGQNVTFRCDPISEHNRLYWYRQTLGQGPEFLTYFQNEAQLEKSRLLSDRFSAERPKGSFSTLEIQRTEQGDSAMYLCASRAGVDTQYFGPGTRLTVL.

This clone turned up a few times. CDR3 DNA: TGTGCCAGCAGCACAGATAGCGGGAGGGTTTTCTACGAGCAGTACTTC. Translation gives CASSTDSGRVFYEQYF. The V and J genes are TRBV7-9 and TRBJ2-7; TRBD2 agrees at 11 bases. There are 16 residues in the CDR3. V dropped 5 bases and J dropped 3; count of bases not matched to a gene: 9. Germline CDR1 reads SEHNR; CDR2 reads FQNEAQ (reference sequence).

The chain employs TRBV6-5 and TRBJ2-3; D not resolved. The length of the CDR3 is 15 residues. Germline loops: CDR1 MNHEY, CDR2 SVGAGI. Trimming removed 5 bases at V and 3 bases at J, with 15 bases between. CDR3 sequence (DNA): TGTGCCAGCAGTACGAACCGTTGGGTTACAGATACGCAGTATTTT. It encodes CASSTNRWVTDTQYF.